Below, 30 T cell receptor beta chains from the same sample are listed, as sequenced in a study of blood T cell repertoires in COVID-19. Assay used: immunoSEQ multiplex PCR; TCRdb lists only in-frame clones, some missing. Of 110,000 to 150,000 clones listed, 70% to 80% are singletons. Material: peripheral blood. Receptors originate from a woman in her 70s with COVID-19, enrolled during active disease.

The chain uses TRBV11-2 and TRBJ2-3, with D possibly matching TRBD2 (6 bases). The CDR3 consists of 15 residues. From germline, CDR1 is SGHAT and CDR2 FQNNGV. Trimming pared 1 base from V and 1 base from J, leaving 9 bases between. The DNA for the CDR3 is TGTGCCAGCAGCTTAGCCGGGACTGGCACAGATACGCAGTATTTT. Protein product: CASSLAGTGTDTQYF. The variable domain in full, with the rest retrieved from reference TRBV11-2 and TRBJ2-3, is EAGVAQSPRYKIIEKRQSVAFWCNPISGHATLYWYQQILGQGPKLLIQFQNNGVVDDSQLPKDRFSAERLKGVDSTLKIQPAKLEDSAVYLCASSLAGTGTDTQYFGPGTRLTVL.

The rearrangement joins TRBV28 to TRBJ2-2; 8 bases agree with TRBD2. Trimming cost V 7 bases and J 4 bases; bases outside gene matches: 8. Germline CDR1 reads MDHEN; CDR2 reads SYDVKM. The CDR3 is 15 residues long. The CDR3 loop reads CASIGAGGSTGELFF. The CDR3 region has the DNA TGTGCCAGCATCGGGGCGGGGGGAAGCACCGGGGAGCTGTTTTTT. Based on the CDR3 plus reference TRBV28 and TRBJ2-2, the full variable domain is DVKVTQSSRYLVKRTGEKVFLECVQDMDHENMFWYRQDPGLGLRLIYFSYDVKMKEKGDIPEGYSVSREKKERFSLILESASTNQTSMYLCASIGAGGSTGELFFGEGSRLTVL.

The chain recombines TRBV18 with TRBJ1-5; 7 nucleotides agree with TRBD1. CDR1 and CDR2 (germline): KGHSH, LQKENI. The junction had 4 bases not matched to a gene; V was cut back by 2 bases and J by 0 bases. The CDR3 consists of 16 residues. CDR3 sequence reads: CASSPYGQDSNQPQHF. In DNA form, the CDR3 reads TGTGCCAGCTCACCATATGGACAGGATAGCAATCAGCCCCAGCATTTT.

This chain links TRBV15 with TRBJ1-3; D is ambiguous. Germline V gives CDR1 LNHNV, CDR2 YYDKDF (reference sequence). This CDR3 region has 16 residues. V lost 1 base and J lost 2, with 12 bases in between. The CDR3, as DNA: TGTGCCACCAGCAGAGCTGGGCTTACAACTGGAAACACCATATATTTT. This encodes CATSRAGLTTGNTIYF.

This clone was counted only a few times. This chain joins TRBV7-3 and TRBJ2-7; D unclear. CDR3 length: 14 amino acids. Germline CDR1 SGHTA, CDR2 FQGTGA. The V end lost 1 base, the J end lost 6 bases, and 13 bases lay between the germline ends. This CDR3 is CASSLRPFGSEQYF. The CDR3 DNA reads as TGTGCCAGCAGCTTAAGGCCTTTTGGTTCCGAGCAGTACTTC.

V gene TRBV6-2 or TRBV6-3 combines with J gene TRBJ2-2; 12 nucleotides agree with TRBD1. V lost 6 bases and J lost 8; bases outside the gene matches: 4. The CDR3 sequence is 14 residues long. CDR1 and CDR2 (germline): MNHEY, SVGEGT. The CDR3 DNA follows: TGTGCCAGCAGCCGGGACAGGGGGCTTGGGGAGCTGTTTTTT. This encodes CASSRDRGLGELFF.

This clone was recorded a few times. The chain combines TRBV18 with TRBJ1-5, with 9 bases aligning to TRBD1. CDR1 is KGHSH, CDR2 LQKENI, per germline. The V and J ends lost 3 bases and 5 bases, in that order; junction bases with no gene match: 5. The CDR3 length is 15 residues. CDR3 sequence reads: CASSPPGQGHQPQHF. Written as DNA, the CDR3 is TGTGCCAGCTCACCGCCGGGACAGGGCCATCAGCCCCAGCATTTT.

This rearrangement joins TRBV2 to TRBJ2-5; 9 positions agree with TRBD2. V gave up 2 bases and J gave up 1 base; unmatched junction bases: 2. In germline, CDR1 is SNHLY, CDR2 FYNNEI. This CDR3 is built from 15 residues. The CDR3 nucleotides are TGTGCCAGCAGTGAACAAGCGGGGGGCCAAGAGACCCAGTACTTC. Translating it yields CASSEQAGGQETQYF.

J is TRBJ2-2 and V is TRBV25-1; the match to TRBD1 covers 8 bases. The CDR3 extends over 16 amino acids. The V gene end was trimmed by 6 bases and the J gene end by 1 base; junction bases not matched to a gene: 7. Germline lookup yields CDR1 MGHDK and CDR2 SYGVNS. The CDR3 spells CASSTGGILNTGELFF. DNA of the CDR3: TGTGCCAGCAGCACAGGGGGTATCCTGAACACCGGGGAGCTGTTTTTT.

The chain links TRBV5-4 to TRBJ1-1, with 9 positions matching TRBD1. CDR1 is SGHNT and CDR2 is YYREEE in the germline V gene (reference sequence). With V trimmed by 4 bases and J by 1 base, 2 bases remained unmatched. The CDR3 extends over 14 amino acids. The DNA for the CDR3 is TGTGCCAGCAGCCAGGACAGGGGGAACACTGAAGCTTTCTTT. Protein sequence: CASSQDRGNTEAFF.

CDR3 bases: TGCGCCAGCAGCCTACTAGTTTCGGAGACCCAGTACTTC. Protein: CASSLLVSETQYF. V is TRBV4-1 and J is TRBJ2-5; TRBD2 is a possible D gene (5 bases). Looked up from germline, CDR1 is MGHRA and CDR2 is YSYEKL. This CDR3 has 13 amino acids. V dropped 4 bases and J dropped 5 bases, with 11 bases sitting between them.

This sequence joins TRBV2 and TRBJ2-1, with 14 positions matching TRBD2. Germline-derived CDR1 and CDR2 are SNHLY and FYNNEI. The CDR3 is made up of 15 amino acids. The V and J ends lost 5 bases and 6 bases, in that order; junction bases with no gene match: 3. CDR3 region: CASSTTSGGVNEQFF. Written as DNA, the CDR3 is TGTGCCAGCAGTACGACTAGCGGGGGGGTCAATGAGCAGTTCTTC.

This clone showed up just a few times. This chain connects TRBV4-1 to TRBJ1-4; D is undetermined. Trimming pared 4 bases from V and 7 bases from J, leaving 10 bases between. The CDR3 spans 13 residues. CDR1 is MGHRA and CDR2 is YSYEKL in the germline V gene. Here the CDR3 reads CASSLAEGEKLFF. The CDR3 DNA reads TGCGCCAGCAGCCTCGCGGAGGGTGAAAAACTGTTTTTT.

The chain links TRBV11-2 to TRBJ1-1; possible D gene TRBD1, 6 bases. Trimming cost V 4 bases and J 10 bases, with 13 bases left between them. From germline, CDR1 is SGHAT and CDR2 FQNNGV. The CDR3 contains 12 residues. CDR3 DNA sequence: TGTGCCAGCAGCTCCTCACAGGGTGCAGCTTTCTTT. Translating gives CASSSSQGAAFF.

V gene TRBV7-2 combines with J gene TRBJ1-2; D possibly corresponds to TRBD1 (6 bases). This CDR3 has 15 amino acids. V lost 4 bases, J lost 0 bases, and 12 bases lay in between. Germline V gene data show CDR1 as SGHTA and CDR2 as FQGNSA. In nucleotides, the CDR3 is TGTGCCAGCAGCTCTACAGGGCTTCCTAACTATGGCTACACCTTC. Its translation is CASSSTGLPNYGYTF. The complete variable domain, with remaining parts taken from reference TRBV7-2 and TRBJ1-2, reads GAGVSQSPSNKVTEKGKDVELRCDPISGHTALYWYRQSLGQGLEFLIYFQGNSAPDKSGLPSDRFSAERTGGSVSTLTIQRTQQEDSAVYLCASSSTGLPNYGYTFGSGTRLTVV.

The V call is TRBV27, the J call TRBJ1-1; D not resolved. Germline lookup yields CDR1 MNHEY and CDR2 SMNVEV (reference sequence). CDR3 size: 12 residues. V was trimmed by 5 bases and J by 5 bases, leaving 9 bases between them. The CDR3 sequence: CASSRSGTEAFF. The CDR3 bases are TGTGCCAGCAGTAGATCGGGTACTGAAGCTTTCTTT.

The chain links TRBV30 to TRBJ1-5; TRBD1 agrees at 7 bases. J lost 4 bases, V lost 4 bases, and 10 bases had no gene match. From germline, CDR1 is GTSNPN and CDR2 SVGIG (reference sequence). The CDR3 spans 15 residues. The CDR3 sequence is CAWKSKTGLNQPQHF. CDR3 in DNA: TGTGCCTGGAAATCTAAGACAGGGTTAAATCAGCCCCAGCATTTT.

The chain combines TRBV5-1 with TRBJ2-7; the match to TRBD1 covers 8 bases. After removal of 4 bases from V and 3 bases from J, the junction contained 9 bases not matched to a gene. CDR3 length: 15 residues. Germline V lookup: CDR1 SGHRS, CDR2 YFSETQ. CDR3: CASSEGTGPFYEQYF. DNA of the CDR3: TGCGCCAGCAGCGAGGGGACAGGACCTTTCTACGAGCAGTACTTC. Full variable domain (outside the CDR3, taken from reference TRBV5-1 and TRBJ2-7): KAGVTQTPRYLIKTRGQQVTLSCSPISGHRSVSWYQQTPGQGLQFLFEYFSETQRNKGNFPGRFSGRQFSNSRSEMNVSTLELGDSALYLCASSEGTGPFYEQYFGPGTRLTVT.

The chain employs TRBV13 and TRBJ1-1; 9 nucleotides align to TRBD1. The CDR3 sequence is 14 residues long. The V and J ends lost 3 bases and 5 bases, in that order; junction bases with no gene match: 4. CDR1 and CDR2 from the germline V gene are PRHDT and FYEKMQ (reference sequence). DNA of the CDR3: TGTGCCAGCAGCTTCGGACAGGGGTGGACTGAAGCTTTCTTT. This gives the protein CASSFGQGWTEAFF.

The V call is TRBV6-2 or TRBV6-3, the J call TRBJ2-7; 7 nucleotides align to TRBD1. Germline V gene sequence: CDR1 MNHEY, CDR2 SVGEGT. The CDR3 spans 14 residues. Losses at the gene ends were 0 bases for V and 6 bases for J; bases not matched to a gene: 5. For the CDR3, the DNA is TGTGCCAGCAGTTACTCGACCAGGGGGAGCGAGCAGTACTTC. It is translated as CASSYSTRGSEQYF.

The chain is built from TRBV7-8 and TRBJ1-6, with unresolved D. Germline V gives CDR1 SGHVS, CDR2 FQNEAQ. The V end lost 5 bases, the J end lost 10 bases, and 9 bases lay between the germline ends. CDR3 length: 12 residues. The CDR3 bases are TGTGCCAGCAGCCTACTCGGGTCACCCCTCCACTTT. Its protein is CASSLLGSPLHF. Supplemented by reference TRBV7-8 and TRBJ1-6, the full variable domain reads GAGVSQSPRYKVAKRGQDVALRCDPISGHVSLFWYQQALGQGPEFLTYFQNEAQLDKSGLPSDRFFAERPEGSVSTLKIQRTQQEDSAVYLCASSLLGSPLHFGNGTRLTVT.

V gene TRBV6-4 combines with J gene TRBJ1-2, with D unresolved. Germline values: CDR1 MRHNA, CDR2 SNTAGT. Trimming took 7 bases from V and 2 from J, leaving 14 bases between them. The CDR3 contains 14 residues. The CDR3 nucleotides are TGTGCCAGCACTTCACATTACGGGAACTATGGCTACACCTTC. It specifies CASTSHYGNYGYTF.

J is TRBJ1-1 and V is TRBV5-1; no clear D gene. V lost 0 bases to trimming and J lost 1 base, with 7 bases between them. The CDR3 totals 14 residues. The germline gives CDR1 SGHRS, CDR2 YFSETQ. For the CDR3, the DNA is TGCGCCAGCAGCTTGGCACAGTCGAACACTGAAGCTTTCTTT. Its protein is CASSLAQSNTEAFF.

This chain uses TRBV6-5 with TRBJ1-3, with 7 bases identical to TRBD1. The CDR3 loop spans 14 amino acids. V shed 6 bases and J 2 bases; nucleotides not matched to a gene: 4. Germline values: CDR1 MNHEY, CDR2 SVGAGI. The CDR3 DNA sequence: TGTGCCAGCAGACCCGACAGGGCTGGAAACACCATATATTTT. This sequence encodes CASRPDRAGNTIYF.

This clone turned up a few times. CDR3 nucleotides: TGTGCCACCAGCATCGGACAGGGGCTAGAGGGCTACACCTTC. Amino acid sequence: CATSIGQGLEGYTF. V and J are TRBV15 and TRBJ1-2; 9 nucleotides match TRBD1. CDR3 length: 14 residues. The germline V gene encodes CDR1 LNHNV and CDR2 YYDKDF (reference sequence). V lost 4 bases, J lost 8 bases, and 8 bases stayed unmatched.

The gene calls are TRBV2 and TRBJ1-1; D perhaps matches TRBD1 (5 bases). The germline V gene has CDR1 SNHLY and CDR2 FYNNEI. V was cut by 6 bases and J by 4 bases, with 9 bases left in between. This CDR3 is 12 amino acids long. This CDR3 reads CASRGQGTEAFF. Here the CDR3 DNA reads TGTGCCAGCAGGGGCCAGGGCACTGAAGCTTTCTTT.

This clone was observed a handful of times. The rearrangement uses TRBV28 and TRBJ1-6; D is uncertain. The CDR3 loop spans 14 amino acids. The V and J ends lost 7 bases and 4 bases respectively, with 11 bases between them. Germline-derived CDR1 and CDR2 are MDHEN and SYDVKM. The chain's CDR3 is CASKSLPYNSPLHF. CDR3 sequence (DNA): TGTGCCAGCAAGTCGCTACCTTATAATTCACCCCTCCACTTT. The variable domain in full, with the rest retrieved from reference TRBV28 and TRBJ1-6, is DVKVTQSSRYLVKRTGEKVFLECVQDMDHENMFWYRQDPGLGLRLIYFSYDVKMKEKGDIPEGYSVSREKKERFSLILESASTNQTSMYLCASKSLPYNSPLHFGNGTRLTVT.

This clone was seen more than once but under ten times. This chain connects TRBV5-6 to TRBJ1-5; 10 bases fit TRBD1. Unmatched junction bases numbered 8, after V lost 4 bases and J lost 4 bases. CDR3 length equals 16 residues. Germline CDR1 is SGHDT and CDR2 is YYEEEE. CDR3 in DNA: TGTGCCAGCAGCACGACAGGGGGCGGGTTTAATCAGCCCCAGCATTTT. It is translated as CASSTTGGGFNQPQHF.

V and J are TRBV5-8 and TRBJ1-5; 7 bases match TRBD1. The CDR3 has 15 residues. The V gene end was trimmed by 4 bases and the J gene end by 4 bases; junction bases not matched to a gene: 8. From germline, CDR1 is SGHTS and CDR2 YDEGEE. This chain's CDR3 is CASSPNRGRNQPQHF. Written as DNA, the CDR3 is TGTGCCAGCAGCCCCAACAGGGGACGGAATCAGCCCCAGCATTTT.

The rearrangement uses TRBV18 and TRBJ1-1; a possible D gene is TRBD1 (5 bases). CDR1 KGHSH and CDR2 LQKENI come from the germline V gene. This CDR3 is 14 amino acids long. V lost 2 bases and J 11 bases, leaving 18 bases between the germline ends. The CDR3 DNA sequence: TGTGCCAGCTCACCAGTGGTTGGGGGGATGGAGGCTTTCTTT. Amino acid sequence: CASSPVVGGMEAFF. Full variable domain (rest looked up from reference TRBV18 and TRBJ1-1): NAGVMQNPRHLVRRRGQEARLRCSPMKGHSHVYWYRQLPEEGLKFMVYLQKENIIDESGMPKERFSAEFPKEGPSILRIQQVVRGDSAAYFCASSPVVGGMEAFFGQGTRLTVV.